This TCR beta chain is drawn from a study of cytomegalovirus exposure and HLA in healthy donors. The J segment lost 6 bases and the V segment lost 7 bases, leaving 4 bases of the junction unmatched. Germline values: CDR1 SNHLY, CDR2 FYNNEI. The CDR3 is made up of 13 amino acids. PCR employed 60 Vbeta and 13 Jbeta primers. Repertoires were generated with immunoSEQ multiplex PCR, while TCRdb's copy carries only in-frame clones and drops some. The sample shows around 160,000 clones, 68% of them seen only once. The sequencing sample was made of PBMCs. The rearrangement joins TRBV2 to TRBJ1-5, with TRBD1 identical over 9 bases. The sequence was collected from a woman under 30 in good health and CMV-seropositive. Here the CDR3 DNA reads TGTGCCAGCACTGGGACAGGGAGTCAGCCCCAGCATTTT. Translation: CASTGTGSQPQHF. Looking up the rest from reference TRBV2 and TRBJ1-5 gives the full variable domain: EPEVTQTPSHQVTQMGQEVILRCVPISNHLYFYWYRQILGQKVEFLVSFYNNEISEKSEIFDDQFSVERPDGSNFTLKIRSTKLEDSAMYFCASTGTGSQPQHFGDGTRLSIL.